The T cell receptor (beta chain) described here comes from a study of cytotoxic CD8 clonotypes in ibrutinib-treated CLL. Sequencing used immunoSEQ multiplex PCR; TCRdb keeps in-frame clones, though not all of them. This sample has under 200,000 clones, with over 65% found just once. With 4 bases removed from V and 8 bases from J, the gap between germline ends came to 20 bases. Germline lookup yields CDR1 SEHNR and CDR2 FQNEAQ (reference sequence). The CDR3 consists of 16 residues. Regarding this clone: Its antigen is currently unknown.

Regarding the study as a whole: Clonality grew at ibrutinib response; at progression, it decreased back toward baseline.

This sequence was found in a human donor with chronic lymphocytic leukemia. The sample in question was PBMCs, obtained after 12 months of ibrutinib treatment. V gene TRBV7-9 combines with J gene TRBJ1-4, with D hard to call. CDR3 amino acids: CASSYAGGWMDEKLFF. In DNA form, the CDR3 reads TGTGCCAGCAGCTACGCAGGAGGCTGGATGGACGAAAAACTGTTTTTT.